This T cell receptor (delta chain) appears in the sequencing data of a study of gamma-delta chains in newborns, infants, children. About the study: Polyclonal expansion of innate γδ T cells after birth follows microbial exposure.

TCRdb re-called clones from the reads via CATT. The sample lists about 5,400 delta-chain clones; under 20% were seen once. Within the sample, this clone is medium-sized (0.01 to 0.1%). With 0 bases clipped from V and 1 base from J, the junction kept 12 bases outside the gene matches. This CDR3 comprises 21 residues. From germline, CDR1 is GEAIGNYY and CDR2 EKD. The specimen was blood. The receptor's source is a child who was a newborn, infant or young child, either healthy, febrile or measles-vaccinated (not recorded which). The J gene is TRDJ3, the V gene TRDV2; 9 nucleotides align to TRDD3. Here the CDR3 DNA reads TGTGCCTGTGACACCGCGGGGGGATACCCGATGGGATCCTGGGACACCCGACAGATGTTTTTC. This codes for CACDTAGGYPMGSWDTRQMFF.